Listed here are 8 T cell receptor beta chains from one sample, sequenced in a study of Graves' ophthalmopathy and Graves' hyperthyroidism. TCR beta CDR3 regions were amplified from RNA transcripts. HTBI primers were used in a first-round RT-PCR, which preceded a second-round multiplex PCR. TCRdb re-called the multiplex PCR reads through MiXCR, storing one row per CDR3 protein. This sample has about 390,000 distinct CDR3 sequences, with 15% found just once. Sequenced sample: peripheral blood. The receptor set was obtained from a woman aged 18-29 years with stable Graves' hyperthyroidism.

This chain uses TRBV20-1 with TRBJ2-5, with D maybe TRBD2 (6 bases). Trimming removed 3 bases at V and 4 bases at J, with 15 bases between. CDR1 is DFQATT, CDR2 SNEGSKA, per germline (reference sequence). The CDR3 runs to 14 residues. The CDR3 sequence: CSASRQGGAETQYF. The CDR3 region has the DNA TGCAGTGCTAGTAGGCAGGGCGGGGCAGAGACCCAGTACTTC.

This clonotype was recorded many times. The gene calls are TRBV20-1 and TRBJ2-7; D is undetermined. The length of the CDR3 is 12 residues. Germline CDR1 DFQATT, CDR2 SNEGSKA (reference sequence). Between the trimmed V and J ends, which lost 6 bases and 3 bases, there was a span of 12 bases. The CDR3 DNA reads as TGCAGTGCGCGGCGTTCCGACTACGAGCAGTACTTC. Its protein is CSARRSDYEQYF.

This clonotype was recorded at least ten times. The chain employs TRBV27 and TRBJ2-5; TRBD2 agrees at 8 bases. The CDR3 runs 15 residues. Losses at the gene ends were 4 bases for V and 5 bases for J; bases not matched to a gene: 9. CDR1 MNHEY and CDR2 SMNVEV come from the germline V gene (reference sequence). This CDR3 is CASSSGTRLFETQYF. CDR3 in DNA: TGTGCCAGCAGTTCCGGGACTAGGCTTTTTGAGACCCAGTACTTC.

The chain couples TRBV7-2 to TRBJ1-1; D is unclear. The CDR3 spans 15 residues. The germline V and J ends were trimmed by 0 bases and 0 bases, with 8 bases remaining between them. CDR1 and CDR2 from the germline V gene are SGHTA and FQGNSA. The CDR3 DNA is TGTGCCAGCAGCTTAGCAGGCGCCATGAACACTGAAGCTTTCTTT. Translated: CASSLAGAMNTEAFF. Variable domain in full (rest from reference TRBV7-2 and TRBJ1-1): GAGVSQSPSNKVTEKGKDVELRCDPISGHTALYWYRQSLGQGLEFLIYFQGNSAPDKSGLPSDRFSAERTGGSVSTLTIQRTQQEDSAVYLCASSLAGAMNTEAFFGQGTRLTVV.

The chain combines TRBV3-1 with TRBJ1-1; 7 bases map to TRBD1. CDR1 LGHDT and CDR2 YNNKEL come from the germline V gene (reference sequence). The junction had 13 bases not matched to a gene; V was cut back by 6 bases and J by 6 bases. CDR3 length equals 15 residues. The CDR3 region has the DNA TGTGCCAGCAGTTTAGGCCAACAGGGGAGCGCTGAAGCTTTCTTT. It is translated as CASSLGQQGSAEAFF.

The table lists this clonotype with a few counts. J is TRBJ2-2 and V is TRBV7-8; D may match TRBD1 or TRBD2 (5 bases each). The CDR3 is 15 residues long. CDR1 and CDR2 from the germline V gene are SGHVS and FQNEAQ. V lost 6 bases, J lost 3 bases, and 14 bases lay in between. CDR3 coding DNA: TGTGCCAGCAGTTTTCGAGAGGGGTACACCGGGGAGCTGTTTTTT. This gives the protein CASSFREGYTGELFF.

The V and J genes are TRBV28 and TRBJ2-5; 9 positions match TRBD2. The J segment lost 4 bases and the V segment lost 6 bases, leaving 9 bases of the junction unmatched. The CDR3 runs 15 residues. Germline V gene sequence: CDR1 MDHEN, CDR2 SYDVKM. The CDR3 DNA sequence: TGTGCCAGCAGGAGGCGGGGGGGTTTGAGAGAGACCCAGTACTTC. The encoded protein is CASRRRGGLRETQYF.

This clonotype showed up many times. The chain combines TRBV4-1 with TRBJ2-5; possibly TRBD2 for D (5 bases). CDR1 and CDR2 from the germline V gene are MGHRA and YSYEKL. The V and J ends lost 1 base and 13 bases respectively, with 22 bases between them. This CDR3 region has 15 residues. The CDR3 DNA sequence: TGCGCCAGCAGCCAAGTACGGGGAAGGGTAGAGAACCTGTACTTC. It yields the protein CASSQVRGRVENLYF.